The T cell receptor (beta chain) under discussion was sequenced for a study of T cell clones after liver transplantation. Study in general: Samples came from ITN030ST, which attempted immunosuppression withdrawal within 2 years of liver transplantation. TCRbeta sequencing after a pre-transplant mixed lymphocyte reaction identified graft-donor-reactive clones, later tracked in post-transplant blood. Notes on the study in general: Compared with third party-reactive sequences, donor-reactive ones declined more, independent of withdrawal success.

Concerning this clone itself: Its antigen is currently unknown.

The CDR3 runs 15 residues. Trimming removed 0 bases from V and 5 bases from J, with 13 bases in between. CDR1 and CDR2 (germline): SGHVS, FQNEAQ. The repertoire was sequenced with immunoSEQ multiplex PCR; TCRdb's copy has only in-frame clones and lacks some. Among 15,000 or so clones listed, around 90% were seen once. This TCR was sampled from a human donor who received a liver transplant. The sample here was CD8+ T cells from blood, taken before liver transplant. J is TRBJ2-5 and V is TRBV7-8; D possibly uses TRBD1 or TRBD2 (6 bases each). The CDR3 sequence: CASSLALRGDETQYF. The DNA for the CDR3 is TGTGCCAGCAGCTTAGCGCTAAGGGGGGACGAGACCCAGTACTTC.